This entry features one TCR beta chain sequence. What it recognizes is unknown. This sample is drawn from a study of CD8 T cells in ankylosing spondylitis. Findings and limits, study-wide: It appeared that ankylosing spondylitis blood was characterized by a TCR beta motif of several highly homologous variants.

One entry per CDR3 protein results from TCRdb running MiXCR on the 5' RACE reads. The sample includes more than 600,000 distinct CDR3 sequences, roughly 19% of them seen just once. The CDR3 extends over 16 amino acids. The ends were cut back, 6 bases at V and 0 bases at J, with 14 bases in the middle. Germline-derived CDR1 and CDR2 are MNHEY and SMNVEV (reference sequence). This chain uses TRBV27 with TRBJ1-4, with a weak D call TRBD1 (6 bases). Sequencing input: blood, either unsorted or a sorted T cell fraction (not recorded which). The receptor's source is a male donor with ankylosing spondylitis. CDR3 residues: CASSWGLGATNEKLFF. The DNA of the CDR3 is TGTGCCAGCAGCTGGGGGCTCGGGGCAACTAATGAAAAACTGTTTTTT.